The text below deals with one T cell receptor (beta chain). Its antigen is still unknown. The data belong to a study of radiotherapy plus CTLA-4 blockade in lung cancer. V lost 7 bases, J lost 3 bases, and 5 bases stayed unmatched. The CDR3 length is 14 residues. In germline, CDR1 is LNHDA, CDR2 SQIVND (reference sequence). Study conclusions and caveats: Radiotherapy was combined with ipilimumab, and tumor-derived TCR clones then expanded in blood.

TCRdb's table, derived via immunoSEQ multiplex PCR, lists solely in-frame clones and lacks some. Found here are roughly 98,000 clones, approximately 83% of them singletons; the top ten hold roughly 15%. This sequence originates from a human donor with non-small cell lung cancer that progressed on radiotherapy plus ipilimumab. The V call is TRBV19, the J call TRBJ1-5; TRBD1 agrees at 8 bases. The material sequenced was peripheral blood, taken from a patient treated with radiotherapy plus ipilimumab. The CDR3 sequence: CASNPQGANQPQHF. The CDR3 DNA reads TGTGCCAGTAACCCTCAGGGGGCCAATCAGCCCCAGCATTTT.